This entry concerns a single TCR beta chain. No antigen is known for it. It is unclear where the CDR3 begins or ends on the DNA, so no DNA is shown, and the CDR3 is as TCRdb lists it. After more than 9 days in culture, the CD4+ T cells were isolated. Cultures got half-medium changes with IL-2 on days 3 and 7. The table came from immunoSEQ multiplex PCR; TCRdb's copy has only in-frame clones and leaves some out. The sample holds 45,000 to 75,000 clones; 60% to 85% are singletons and the top ten take around 2.9%. This record comes from a study of vaccination effects on CD4 cells after COVID-19. Study results and caveats: Long after vaccination, the clones induced by infection and by vaccine shrank markedly in size.

The clonotype was recovered from a human donor who received a COVID-19 vaccine. The material was CD4+ T cells from PBMCs cultured without peptide, obtained before COVID-19 vaccination.

CDR3 residues: CASSQETFGAQSGKLFF. The chain carries TRBV4-3 and TRBJ1-4. CDR1 and CDR2 (germline): LGHNA, YSLEER. The CDR3 has 17 residues if both end residues are counted.